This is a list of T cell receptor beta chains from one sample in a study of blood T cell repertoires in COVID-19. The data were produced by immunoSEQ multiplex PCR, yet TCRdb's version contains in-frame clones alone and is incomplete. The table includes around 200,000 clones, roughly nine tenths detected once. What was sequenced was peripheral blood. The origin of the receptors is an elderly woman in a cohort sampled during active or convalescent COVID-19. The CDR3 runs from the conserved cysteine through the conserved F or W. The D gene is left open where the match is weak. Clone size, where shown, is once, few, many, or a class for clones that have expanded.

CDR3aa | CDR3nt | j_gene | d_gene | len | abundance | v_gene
CATSDPGQSAGTGELFF | TGTGCCACCAGTGATCCGGGACAGTCCGCGGGCACCGGGGAGCTGTTTTTT | TRBJ2-2 | TRBD1 | 17 | once | TRBV24-1
CATSESGGLGQPQHF | TGTGCCACCAGTGAATCAGGGGGTCTCGGCCAGCCCCAGCATTTT | TRBJ1-5 | TRBD1 | 15 | - | TRBV24-1
CATRTETNTGELFF | TGTGCCACACGGACAGAGACGAACACCGGGGAGCTGTTTTTT | TRBJ2-2 | - | 14 | once | TRBV10-3
CATSDGLQETQYF | TGTGCCACCAGTGACGGACTCCAAGAGACCCAGTACTTC | TRBJ2-5 | - | 13 | - | TRBV24-1
CASSSIATRDTQYF | TGTGCCAGCAGCTCCATAGCCACACGGGATACGCAGTATTTT | TRBJ2-3 | - | 14 | - | TRBV7-9
CASSSGGAGETDTQYF | TGTGCCAGCAGTTCCGGGGGAGCGGGAGAGACAGATACGCAGTATTTT | TRBJ2-3 | TRBD2 | 16 | - | TRBV27
CASSSGGEQYF | TGTGCCAGCAGCTCGGGGGGCGAGCAGTACTTC | TRBJ2-7 | TRBD2 | 11 | - | TRBV11-2
CAIGGQEQFF | TGTGCCATCGGAGGGCAAGAGCAGTTCTTC | TRBJ2-1 | - | 10 | - | TRBV10-3
CASSQSGGRGRGTQYF | TGTGCCAGCAGCCAAAGCGGCGGGAGAGGGAGAGGGACCCAGTACTTC | TRBJ2-5 | TRBD2 | 16 | - | TRBV3-1/TRBV3-2
CASRRRWDYNEQFF | TGTGCCAGCAGGAGGAGGTGGGACTACAATGAGCAGTTCTTC | TRBJ2-1 | - | 14 | many | TRBV28
CASSLRRPGTGGGSGNTIYF | TGTGCCAGCAGTCTTAGACGACCCGGGACAGGGGGCGGGAGTGGAAACACCATATATTTT | TRBJ1-3 | TRBD1 | 20 | - | TRBV27
CASSFRYSGQETQYF | TGTGCCAGCAGCTTCAGATACTCAGGGCAAGAGACCCAGTACTTC | TRBJ2-5 | - | 15 | few | TRBV5-4
CASSLSPVTNTEAFF | TGTGCCAGCAGCTTATCCCCAGTAACGAACACTGAAGCTTTCTTT | TRBJ1-1 | - | 15 | once | TRBV7-9
CASSPISQGGEAFF | TGTGCCAGCAGTCCAATATCACAGGGAGGGGAAGCTTTCTTT | TRBJ1-1 | - | 14 | - | TRBV27
CASSSGTRSGQETQYF | TGTGCCAGCAGTTCCGGGACTAGATCTGGCCAAGAGACCCAGTACTTC | TRBJ2-5 | TRBD2 | 16 | - | TRBV6-5
CASRGGAGDTIYF | TGTGCCAGCAGAGGAGGGGCAGGAGACACCATATATTTT | TRBJ1-3 | - | 13 | few | TRBV28
CASSGYDRGANYGYTF | TGTGCCAGCAGTGGCTACGACAGGGGCGCTAACTATGGCTACACCTTC | TRBJ1-2 | TRBD1 | 16 | - | TRBV6-4
CASSWGTGNYGYTF | TGTGCCAGCAGCTGGGGGACAGGGAACTATGGCTACACCTTC | TRBJ1-2 | TRBD1 | 14 | - | TRBV5-5
CSVEERRDGYTF | TGCAGCGTTGAAGAAAGACGGGATGGCTACACCTTC | TRBJ1-2 | - | 12 | - | TRBV29-1